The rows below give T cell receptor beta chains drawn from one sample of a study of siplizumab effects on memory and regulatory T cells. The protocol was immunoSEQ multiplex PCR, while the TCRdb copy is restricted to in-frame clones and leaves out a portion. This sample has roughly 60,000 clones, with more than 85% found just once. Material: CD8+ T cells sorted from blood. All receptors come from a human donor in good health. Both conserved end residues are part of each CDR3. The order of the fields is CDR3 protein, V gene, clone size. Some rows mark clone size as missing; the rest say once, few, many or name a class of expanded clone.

cdr3_aa: CASSPSASGELFF
v_call: TRBV18
clone_size: -

cdr3_aa: CASSLGQLKPWETQYF
v_call: TRBV7-2
clone_size: -

cdr3_aa: CAWSDDPGKNIQYF
v_call: TRBV30
clone_size: -

cdr3_aa: CASSDLGQGAYNEQFF
v_call: TRBV27
clone_size: -

cdr3_aa: CASHWRGRDTGELFF
v_call: TRBV13
clone_size: -

cdr3_aa: CSVEGLTGSNYGYTF
v_call: TRBV29-1
clone_size: -

cdr3_aa: CSVGDGESYEQYF
v_call: TRBV29-1
clone_size: -

cdr3_aa: CASSLKGSPYEQYF
v_call: TRBV5-1
clone_size: few

cdr3_aa: CASSEASHNEQFF
v_call: TRBV6-4
clone_size: few

cdr3_aa: CASSVGDRNTEAFF
v_call: TRBV9
clone_size: -